These T cell receptor beta chains were read from a single sample in a study of T cell repertoires in ileal Crohn's disease. TCRdb's table, derived via immunoSEQ multiplex PCR, lists solely in-frame clones and lacks some. The table shows under 13,000 clones, with around 86% occurring only once. Sequenced input: ileal tissue. These TCRs come from an adult with Crohn's disease. Each CDR3 is given with its conserved first and last residue.

length,V,CDR3
14,TRBV6-1,CATLDRGRLYEQYF
15,TRBV4-1,CASSQNDGQSPPQHF
13,TRBV6-6,CASSLGLFNEQFF
14,TRBV6-1,CASSAAYGAGGYTF
14,TRBV14,CASSQDLGPYEQYF
15,TRBV14,CASSHLAGLKETQYF
15,TRBV6-5,CASSSTDSGSDEQYF
12,TRBV10-3,CAISELLAVQYF
16,TRBV19,CASSYSGVWANTEAFF
13,TRBV5-1,CASSSQGFGEQFF
14,TRBV7-2,CASSPQEGANVLTF
14,TRBV19,CASSMPAGVGELFF
19,TRBV18,CASSQTRGLAGASYNEQFF
13,TRBV7-2,CASSEQVNYGYTF
16,TRBV30,CAWSVGRVGPPGELFF
16,TRBV7-2,CASSLAVGLQGDGYTF
14,TRBV7-3,CASSPGPNNYGYTF
12,TRBV18,CASSPRGNEAFF
13,TRBV14,CASSSPGGETQYF
13,TRBV5-8,CASSPYGTGELFF
15,TRBV5-6,CASSSDFTANYGYTF
11,TRBV11-2,CASGRGDTQYF
14,TRBV6-4,CASRGDRGNYEQYF
13,TRBV2,CASERELTDTQYF
14,TRBV7-2,CASSQSGSTDTQYF
14,TRBV11-1,CASSSQGVVDTIYF
16,TRBV5-1,CASSLEAGSGANVLTF
15,TRBV28,CASSSPTYSNQPQHF
13,TRBV6-5,CASSRFMNTEAFF
19,TRBV11-2,CASSLVFELSWMAGNTIYF
14,TRBV11-2,CASSSLAGGETQYF
14,TRBV7-2,CASSFAGLGNTIYF
15,TRBV6-1,CASSESTGGQETQYF
12,TRBV5-6,CASSLQLGGYTF
16,TRBV30,CAWSVRGGRGNQPQHF
14,TRBV5-1,CASSLNWGNTEAFF
16,TRBV15,CATSRLDLDLSNEQFF
17,TRBV7-2,CASSFGFDVDGYNEQFF
14,TRBV10-3,CATQGTGWDQPQHF
15,TRBV5-1,CASSFGRVDTGELFF
14,TRBV7-6,CASTLGASSNEQFF
11,TRBV5-1,CASRLNEKLFF
15,TRBV5-1,CASSLGGPSNTEAFF
15,TRBV19,CASSIGFTSADTQYF
14,TRBV5-6,CASSSSRTANEAFF
13,TRBV6-5,CATFEPGANVLTF
14,TRBV6-1,CASKGTLFDQPQHF
11,TRBV30,CAWTSSDGYTF
16,TRBV2,CASRGSGRGSYNEQFF
15,TRBV5-4,CASSLATPGRYEQYF
12,TRBV5-1,CASSFDRRGYTF
16,TRBV2,CASRKTGLDVNTEAFF
13,TRBV27,CASSWGATDTQYF